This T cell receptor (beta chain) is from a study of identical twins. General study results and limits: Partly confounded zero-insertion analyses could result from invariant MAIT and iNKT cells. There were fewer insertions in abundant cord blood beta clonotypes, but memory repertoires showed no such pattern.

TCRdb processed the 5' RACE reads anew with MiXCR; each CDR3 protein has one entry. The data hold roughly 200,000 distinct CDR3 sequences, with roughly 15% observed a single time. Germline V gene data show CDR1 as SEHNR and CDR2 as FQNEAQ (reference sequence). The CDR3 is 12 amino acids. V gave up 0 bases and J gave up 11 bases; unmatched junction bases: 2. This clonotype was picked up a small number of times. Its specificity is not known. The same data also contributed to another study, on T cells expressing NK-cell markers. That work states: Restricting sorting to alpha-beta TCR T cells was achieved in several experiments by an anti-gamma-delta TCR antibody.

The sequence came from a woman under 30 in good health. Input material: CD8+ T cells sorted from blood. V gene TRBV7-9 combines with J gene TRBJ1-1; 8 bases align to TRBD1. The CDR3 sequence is CASSLATGAAFF. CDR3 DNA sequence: TGTGCCAGCAGCTTAGCGACAGGGGCTGCTTTCTTT. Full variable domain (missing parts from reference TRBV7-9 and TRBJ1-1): DTGVSQNPRHKITKRGQNVTFRCDPISEHNRLYWYRQTLGQGPEFLTYFQNEAQLEKSRLLSDRFSAERPKGSFSTLEIQRTEQGDSAMYLCASSLATGAAFFGQGTRLTVV.